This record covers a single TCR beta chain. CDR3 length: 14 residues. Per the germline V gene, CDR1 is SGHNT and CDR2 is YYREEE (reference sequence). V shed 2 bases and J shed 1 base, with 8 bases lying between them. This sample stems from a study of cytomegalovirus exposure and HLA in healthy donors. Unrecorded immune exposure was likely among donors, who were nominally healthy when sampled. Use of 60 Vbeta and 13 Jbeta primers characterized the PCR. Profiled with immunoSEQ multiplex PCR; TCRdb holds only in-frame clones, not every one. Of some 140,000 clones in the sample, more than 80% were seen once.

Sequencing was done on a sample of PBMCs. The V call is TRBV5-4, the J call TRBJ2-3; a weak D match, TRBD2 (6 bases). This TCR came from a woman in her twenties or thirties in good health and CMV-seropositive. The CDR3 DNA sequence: TGTGCCAGCAGCTTCGGGACTGGCACAGATACGCAGTATTTT. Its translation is CASSFGTGTDTQYF.